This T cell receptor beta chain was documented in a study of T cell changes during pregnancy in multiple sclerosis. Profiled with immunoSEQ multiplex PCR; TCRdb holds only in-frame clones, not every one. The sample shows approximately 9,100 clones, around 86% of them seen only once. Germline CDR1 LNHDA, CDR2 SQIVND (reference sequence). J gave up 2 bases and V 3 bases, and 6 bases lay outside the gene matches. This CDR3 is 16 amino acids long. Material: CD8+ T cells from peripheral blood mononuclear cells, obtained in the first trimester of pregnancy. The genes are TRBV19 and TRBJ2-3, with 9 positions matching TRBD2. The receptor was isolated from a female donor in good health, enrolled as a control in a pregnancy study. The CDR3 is CASSIASGGPTDTQYF. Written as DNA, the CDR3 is TGTGCCAGTAGTATTGCCAGCGGGGGGCCCACAGATACGCAGTATTTT.